One and the same sample provided the 7 T cell receptor beta chains below, sequenced in a study of blood T cells in healthy people across ages (dated by TCRdb to the mid-2010s). Preparation of the library involved 5' RACE. Sequencing used an Illumina HiSeq 2500. A second roughly 7 to 11 cycle PCR used a sample-barcoded 5' primer and a J-beta primer mix. Through fastp at Q25 and MiXCR, TCRdb rebuilt clones from the public reads, retaining in-frame beta chains. Entries that share a CDR3 protein sequence are merged under the most common genes and DNA. Recorded for this sample are roughly 640,000 distinct CDR3 sequences; less than 35% of them occurred a single time. The biggest ten clones account for approximately 14% of the sample. Sequenced input: blood. All receptors derive from a woman of 80 years or more in good health.

This clonotype has a handful of counts. This rearrangement joins TRBV6-1 to TRBJ1-6, with D possibly matching TRBD1 (6 bases). Germline V gene sequence: CDR1 MNHNS, CDR2 SASEGT. The CDR3 consists of 13 residues. Between the trimmed V and J ends, which lost 4 bases and 18 bases, there was a span of 19 bases. CDR3 sequence (DNA): TGTGCCAGCAGTGCGAGGGTAGGGGGGGAACCCCACTTT. It encodes CASSARVGGEPHF.

This clonotype was seen ten or more times. The chain employs TRBV6-2 or TRBV6-3 and TRBJ1-4; D unresolved. The germline V gene encodes CDR1 MNHEY and CDR2 SVGEGT. This CDR3 spans 12 amino acids. Trimming took off 6 bases at V and 7 bases at J, with 9 bases between the two ends. The CDR3: CASREPREKLFF. The CDR3 nucleotides read TGTGCCAGCAGGGAACCTCGTGAAAAACTGTTTTTT.

At least ten counts were recorded for this clonotype. The rearrangement links TRBV30 to TRBJ2-5; 7 bases line up with TRBD1. The CDR3 runs 12 residues. The ends lost 8 bases at V and 5 bases at J; junction bases unmatched: 8. The V gene's germline CDR1 is GTSNPN and CDR2 SVGIG (reference sequence). CDR3 bases: TGTGCCGCTGACAGGGAAAGTGAGACCCAGTACTTC. This gives the protein CAADRESETQYF.

There are many counts of this clonotype. Here the CDR3 DNA reads TGCAGCGTTGTGGAAGAGACCCAGTACTTC. It translates to CSVVEETQYF. V gene TRBV29-1 combines with J gene TRBJ2-5; D remains ambiguous. Germline values: CDR1 SQVTM, CDR2 ANQGSEA. The ends were cut back, 4 bases at V and 3 bases at J, with 3 bases in the middle. There are 10 residues in the CDR3.

A remark on this clonotype: One end of the junction varies from germline; a read error may be responsible. This chain links TRBV6-2 or TRBV6-3 with TRBJ2-6; D may be TRBD1 or TRBD2 (6 bases each). Germline V lookup: CDR1 MNHEY, CDR2 SVGEGT. This CDR3 region has 21 residues. The chain's CDR3 is CASGYSSGRVGGASGANVLTF. In nucleotides, the CDR3 is TGTGCCAGCGGTTACTCGAGTGGGCGGGTCGGGGGCGCTTCGGGGGCCAACGTCCTGACTTTC.

This chain connects TRBV29-1 to TRBJ2-1, with TRBD1 identical over 7 bases. The V gene end was trimmed by 6 bases and the J gene end by 1 base; junction bases not matched to a gene: 3. Germline-derived CDR1 and CDR2 are SQVTM and ANQGSEA. The CDR3 has 13 amino acids. The CDR3: CSVSQGSYNEQFF. The CDR3, as DNA: TGCAGCGTATCACAGGGGTCCTACAATGAGCAGTTCTTC.

Turning to this clonotype: This may stem from a read error, because a much larger clone lies one nucleotide away. The chain has TRBV4-2 and TRBJ1-1, with unresolved D. CDR1 and CDR2 (germline): LGHNA, YNFKEQ. The V and J ends lost 10 bases and 2 bases respectively, with 20 bases between them. This CDR3 comprises 15 residues. The CDR3 is CANRQGLGHNTEAFF. CDR3 coding DNA: TGTGCCAACAGACAAGGTCTAGGCCATAACACTGAAGCTTTCTTT.